A selection of T cell receptor beta chains follows, all from one sample in a study of cytomegalovirus exposure and HLA in healthy donors. Assay used: immunoSEQ multiplex PCR; TCRdb lists only in-frame clones, some missing. The sample yields under 200,000 clones, 75% to 90% seen once. The sequenced sample consisted of PBMCs. The source of these receptors is a woman aged 18-29 years in good health and CMV-seronegative. Each CDR3 is given with its conserved first and last residue. D genes are given only for firm matches. Only some rows state a clone size, as once, few, many or a class for expanded clones.

d_call: TRBD1
j_call: TRBJ2-4
clone_size: -
v_call: TRBV18
cdr3_nt: TGTGCCAGCTCACAGGACAGGGGAGGGAACATTCAGTACTTC
cdr3_aa: CASSQDRGGNIQYF

d_call: -
j_call: TRBJ2-1
clone_size: -
v_call: TRBV21-1
cdr3_nt: TGTGCCAGCAGCGCGTTAGATCAGGACAGGGGAACTGAGCAGTTCTTC
cdr3_aa: CASSALDQDRGTEQFF

d_call: -
j_call: TRBJ1-1
clone_size: -
v_call: TRBV28
cdr3_nt: TGTGCCAGCAGTTTGGGCCCCAGGGCGAACACTGAAGCTTTCTTT
cdr3_aa: CASSLGPRANTEAFF

d_call: -
j_call: TRBJ2-3
clone_size: -
v_call: TRBV5-4
cdr3_nt: TGTGCCAGCAACCCCCAGGGGACAGATACGCAGTATTTT
cdr3_aa: CASNPQGTDTQYF

d_call: TRBD1
j_call: TRBJ1-5
clone_size: once
v_call: TRBV5-1
cdr3_nt: TGCGCCAGCAGCCCAGGACAGGCCGAACAACCCCAGCATTTT
cdr3_aa: CASSPGQAEQPQHF

d_call: TRBD1
j_call: TRBJ1-2
clone_size: -
v_call: TRBV6-5
cdr3_nt: TGTGCCAGCAGTTCCGTCCCGGGACAGGGTGGAACCTTC
cdr3_aa: CASSSVPGQGGTF

d_call: -
j_call: TRBJ2-6
clone_size: few
v_call: TRBV6-1
cdr3_nt: TGTGCCAGCAGGACACAGGGTGCCGGGGCCAACGTCCTGACTTTC
cdr3_aa: CASRTQGAGANVLTF

d_call: TRBD2
j_call: TRBJ2-3
clone_size: -
v_call: TRBV7-8
cdr3_nt: TGTGCCAGCAGCTTATGGGGCGGGGGGAAAGACCCGCAGTATTTT
cdr3_aa: CASSLWGGGKDPQYF

d_call: -
j_call: TRBJ1-1
clone_size: -
v_call: TRBV19
cdr3_nt: TGTGCCACTGGCCCGGGGGGAGGAGGCACTGAAGCTTTCTTT
cdr3_aa: CATGPGGGGTEAFF

d_call: -
j_call: TRBJ2-3
clone_size: -
v_call: TRBV20-1
cdr3_nt: TGCAGTGCTAGAGTTGAGGATACGCAGTATTTT
cdr3_aa: CSARVEDTQYF

d_call: TRBD1
j_call: TRBJ1-1
clone_size: -
v_call: TRBV5-1
cdr3_nt: TGCGCCAGCAGCTGGGGACAGGGGGACACTGAAGCTTTCTTT
cdr3_aa: CASSWGQGDTEAFF

d_call: -
j_call: TRBJ1-1
clone_size: -
v_call: TRBV27
cdr3_nt: TGTGCCAGCAGGGGGCCCCTATCAGTTGAAGCTTTCTTT
cdr3_aa: CASRGPLSVEAFF

d_call: -
j_call: TRBJ1-5
clone_size: few
v_call: TRBV6-4
cdr3_nt: TGTGCCAGCAGTGATGGGCAGGGCAATCAGCCCCAGCATTTT
cdr3_aa: CASSDGQGNQPQHF

d_call: -
j_call: TRBJ1-1
clone_size: -
v_call: TRBV19
cdr3_nt: TGTGCCAGTACCCCTATGGGGGAGGGACTGAACACTGAAGCTTTCTTT
cdr3_aa: CASTPMGEGLNTEAFF

d_call: -
j_call: TRBJ2-7
clone_size: once
v_call: TRBV21-1
cdr3_nt: TGTGCCAGCAGCAAAGTGGCGAGACAAACCTACGAGCAGTACTTC
cdr3_aa: CASSKVARQTYEQYF

d_call: TRBD1
j_call: TRBJ2-7
clone_size: -
v_call: TRBV5-6
cdr3_nt: TGTGCCAGCAGCTTTTACAGGGGTCACGAGCAGTACTTC
cdr3_aa: CASSFYRGHEQYF

d_call: -
j_call: TRBJ2-5
clone_size: -
v_call: TRBV25-1
cdr3_nt: TGTGCCAGCAGTGAATCCCGACAGCCCTCGTACCAAGAGACCCAGTACTTC
cdr3_aa: CASSESRQPSYQETQYF

d_call: TRBD1
j_call: TRBJ2-7
clone_size: once
v_call: TRBV7-9
cdr3_nt: TGTTCCAGCAGCGTTTACAGGGGTTACGAGCAGTACTTC
cdr3_aa: CSSSVYRGYEQYF

d_call: TRBD2
j_call: TRBJ2-3
clone_size: -
v_call: TRBV7-2
cdr3_nt: TGTGCCAGCAGCTTACCCCCGGTAGCGGGTGCGGATACGCAGTATTTT
cdr3_aa: CASSLPPVAGADTQYF

d_call: TRBD1
j_call: TRBJ1-1
clone_size: -
v_call: TRBV30
cdr3_nt: TGTGCCTGGAGGGATCCGGGACAGGGTGAAGCTTTCTTT
cdr3_aa: CAWRDPGQGEAFF

d_call: -
j_call: TRBJ2-1
clone_size: -
v_call: TRBV19
cdr3_nt: TGTGCCAGTAGTATTACCCAGCGGCATAACAATGAGCAGTTCTTC
cdr3_aa: CASSITQRHNNEQFF

d_call: -
j_call: TRBJ1-2
clone_size: -
v_call: TRBV30
cdr3_nt: TGTGCCTGGAGTGGACAAGGGCCAGGGAGGGGCTACACCTTC
cdr3_aa: CAWSGQGPGRGYTF

d_call: -
j_call: TRBJ1-1
clone_size: -
v_call: TRBV20-1
cdr3_nt: TGCAGTGCTACTGTGAACACTGAAGCTTTCTTT
cdr3_aa: CSATVNTEAFF

d_call: -
j_call: TRBJ2-3
clone_size: -
v_call: TRBV5-4
cdr3_nt: TGTGCCAGCAGCCCGGGCGGGGCTGGCACAGATACGCAGTATTTT
cdr3_aa: CASSPGGAGTDTQYF

d_call: -
j_call: TRBJ1-2
clone_size: -
v_call: TRBV28
cdr3_nt: TGTGCCAGCCAGCGTAAGACAGTCCTAACTTACTATGGCTACACCTTC
cdr3_aa: CASQRKTVLTYYGYTF

d_call: TRBD1
j_call: TRBJ1-1
clone_size: -
v_call: TRBV7-9
cdr3_nt: TGTGCCAGCAGCTCCCAGGGGGACAGCACTGAAGCTTTCTTT
cdr3_aa: CASSSQGDSTEAFF

d_call: -
j_call: TRBJ2-3
clone_size: -
v_call: TRBV6-4
cdr3_nt: TGTGCCAGCAGTGACGTTTGGGGCGCAGATACGCAGTATTTT
cdr3_aa: CASSDVWGADTQYF

d_call: TRBD2
j_call: TRBJ2-3
clone_size: -
v_call: TRBV7-6
cdr3_nt: TGTGCCAGCAGCGGTGGGACTAGCGGGGGGTCTAGCACAGATACGCAGTATTTT
cdr3_aa: CASSGGTSGGSSTDTQYF

d_call: TRBD2
j_call: TRBJ2-7
clone_size: -
v_call: TRBV6-1
cdr3_nt: TGTGCTGTGCTCTGGCGGGAGATCTACGAGCAGTACTTC
cdr3_aa: CAVLWREIYEQYF

d_call: -
j_call: TRBJ1-4
clone_size: -
v_call: TRBV7-9
cdr3_nt: TGTGCCAGCACCCTGATGTCGGGGGAGGCTAATGAAAAACTGTTTTTT
cdr3_aa: CASTLMSGEANEKLFF

d_call: -
j_call: TRBJ1-2
clone_size: -
v_call: TRBV11-2
cdr3_nt: TGTGCCAGCAGCTTAGAGAGCGGCGGCTACACCTTC
cdr3_aa: CASSLESGGYTF

d_call: TRBD1
j_call: TRBJ2-7
clone_size: -
v_call: TRBV6-5
cdr3_nt: TGTGCCAGCCAAGGACAGGGGGAAGACGAGCAGTACTTC
cdr3_aa: CASQGQGEDEQYF

d_call: TRBD2
j_call: TRBJ2-1
clone_size: -
v_call: TRBV11-3
cdr3_nt: TGTGCCAGCAGCCTGACTAGCGCTGTCTCCTACAATGAGCAGTTCTTC
cdr3_aa: CASSLTSAVSYNEQFF

d_call: -
j_call: TRBJ1-1
clone_size: -
v_call: TRBV25-1
cdr3_nt: TGTGCCAGCAGTCGGGGGGGCGAGGGTAGAGCTTTCTTT
cdr3_aa: CASSRGGEGRAFF

d_call: -
j_call: TRBJ2-7
clone_size: once
v_call: TRBV6-1
cdr3_nt: TGTGCCAGCAGTGAATCGACAGACTACGAGCAGTACTTC
cdr3_aa: CASSESTDYEQYF

d_call: -
j_call: TRBJ1-2
clone_size: -
v_call: TRBV6-1
cdr3_nt: TGTGCCAGCAGTGTCCGGGACGGACTATATGGCTACACCTTC
cdr3_aa: CASSVRDGLYGYTF

d_call: -
j_call: TRBJ1-5
clone_size: -
v_call: TRBV18
cdr3_nt: TGTGCCAGCTCACCCTTTGGGGGGTCCCATAGCAATCAGCCCCAGCATTTT
cdr3_aa: CASSPFGGSHSNQPQHF

d_call: -
j_call: TRBJ2-7
clone_size: -
v_call: TRBV19
cdr3_nt: TGTGCCAGTCGACAACCCAGTTCCTACGAGCAGTACTTC
cdr3_aa: CASRQPSSYEQYF

d_call: TRBD1
j_call: TRBJ1-2
clone_size: -
v_call: TRBV19
cdr3_nt: TGTGCCAGTAGTTCCCACAGGGGGAAGGACTATGGCTACACCTTC
cdr3_aa: CASSSHRGKDYGYTF

d_call: TRBD2
j_call: TRBJ2-7
clone_size: -
v_call: TRBV2
cdr3_nt: TGTGCCAGCACCGAATCGGCTAGCGGTACCTACGAGCAGTACTTC
cdr3_aa: CASTESASGTYEQYF

d_call: TRBD2
j_call: TRBJ2-7
clone_size: -
v_call: TRBV6-5
cdr3_nt: TGTGCCAGCAGTTATAGCGGGAGGGTTAACGAGCAGTACTTC
cdr3_aa: CASSYSGRVNEQYF

d_call: -
j_call: TRBJ1-5
clone_size: -
v_call: TRBV19
cdr3_nt: TGTGCCAGTAGTAGTTCGGGGTTTTGGGCTAATCAGCCCCAGCATTTT
cdr3_aa: CASSSSGFWANQPQHF